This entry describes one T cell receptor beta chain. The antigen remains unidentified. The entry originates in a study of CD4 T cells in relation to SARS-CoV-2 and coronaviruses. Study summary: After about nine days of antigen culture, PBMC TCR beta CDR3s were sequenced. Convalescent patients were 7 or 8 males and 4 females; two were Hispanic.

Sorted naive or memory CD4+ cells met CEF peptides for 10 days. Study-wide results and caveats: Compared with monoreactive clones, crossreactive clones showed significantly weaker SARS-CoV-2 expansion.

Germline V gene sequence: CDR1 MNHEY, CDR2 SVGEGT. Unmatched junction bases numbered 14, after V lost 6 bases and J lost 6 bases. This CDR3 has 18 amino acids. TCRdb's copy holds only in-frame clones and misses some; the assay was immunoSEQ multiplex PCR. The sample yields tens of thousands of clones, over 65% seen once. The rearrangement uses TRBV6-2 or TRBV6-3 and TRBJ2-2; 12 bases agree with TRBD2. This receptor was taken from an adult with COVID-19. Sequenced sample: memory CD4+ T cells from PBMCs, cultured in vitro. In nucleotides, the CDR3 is TGTGCCAGCAGCCCTCGGACTAGCGGGAAGAAGATCGCCGGGGAGCTGTTTTTT. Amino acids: CASSPRTSGKKIAGELFF.